The clone carrying this TCR beta chain showed up many times. These data are taken from a study of T-cell reconstitution after alpha-beta-depleted transplantation in children. The authors prepared the TCRbeta library with unique molecular identifiers. TCRdb reprocessed the PCR reads with MiXCR, giving one entry per CDR3 protein. Here the sample spans 190,000 or so distinct CDR3 sequences, around 6.8% being singletons. CDR1 is SGHVS and CDR2 is FQNEAQ in the germline V gene. V was pared by 5 bases and J by 0 bases, with 9 bases of the junction left unmatched. There are 16 residues in the CDR3. The sample here was PBMCs from the stem cell graft donor, taken from the stem cell graft. The chain employs TRBV7-8 and TRBJ1-1; 7 bases are a match to TRBD1. The receptor comes from a human donor who donated a stem cell graft to a child with Wiskott-Aldrich syndrome. CDR3: CASSRDSRLLNTEAFF. CDR3 in DNA: TGTGCCAGCAGCCGGGACAGCCGCCTATTGAACACTGAAGCTTTCTTT.